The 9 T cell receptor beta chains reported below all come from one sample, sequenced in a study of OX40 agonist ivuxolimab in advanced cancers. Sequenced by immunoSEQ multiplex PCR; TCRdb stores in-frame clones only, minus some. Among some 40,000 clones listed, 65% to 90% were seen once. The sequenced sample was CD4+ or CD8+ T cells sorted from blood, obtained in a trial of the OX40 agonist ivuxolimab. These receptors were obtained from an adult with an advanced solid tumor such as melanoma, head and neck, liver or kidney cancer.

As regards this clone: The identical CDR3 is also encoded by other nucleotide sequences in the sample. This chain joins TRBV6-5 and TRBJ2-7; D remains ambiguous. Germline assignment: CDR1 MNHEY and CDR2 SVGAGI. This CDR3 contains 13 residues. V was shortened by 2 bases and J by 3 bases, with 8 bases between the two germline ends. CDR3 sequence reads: CASSYGPSYEQYF. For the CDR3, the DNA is TGTGCCAGCAGTTACGGTCCCAGCTACGAGCAGTACTTC.

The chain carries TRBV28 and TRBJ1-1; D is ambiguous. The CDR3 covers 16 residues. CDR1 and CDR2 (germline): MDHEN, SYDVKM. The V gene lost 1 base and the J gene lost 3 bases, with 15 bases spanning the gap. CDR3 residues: CASSLSGSLEDTEAFF. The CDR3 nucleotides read TGTGCCAGCAGTTTATCGGGCAGTTTGGAGGACACTGAAGCTTTCTTT. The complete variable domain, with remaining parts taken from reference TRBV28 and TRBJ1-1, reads DVKVTQSSRYLVKRTGEKVFLECVQDMDHENMFWYRQDPGLGLRLIYFSYDVKMKEKGDIPEGYSVSREKKERFSLILESASTNQTSMYLCASSLSGSLEDTEAFFGQGTRLTVV.

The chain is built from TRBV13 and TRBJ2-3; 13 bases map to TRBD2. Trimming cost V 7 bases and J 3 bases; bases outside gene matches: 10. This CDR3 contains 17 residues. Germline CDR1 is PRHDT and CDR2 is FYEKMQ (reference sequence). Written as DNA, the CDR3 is TGTGCCAGCACAGAATCGACTAGCGGGAGGAGAACAGATACGCAGTATTTT. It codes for CASTESTSGRRTDTQYF. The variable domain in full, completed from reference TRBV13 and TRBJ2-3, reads AAGVIQSPRHLIKEKRETATLKCYPIPRHDTVYWYQQGPGQDPQFLISFYEKMQSDKGSIPDRFSAQQFSDYHSELNMSSLELGDSALYFCASTESTSGRRTDTQYFGPGTRLTVL.

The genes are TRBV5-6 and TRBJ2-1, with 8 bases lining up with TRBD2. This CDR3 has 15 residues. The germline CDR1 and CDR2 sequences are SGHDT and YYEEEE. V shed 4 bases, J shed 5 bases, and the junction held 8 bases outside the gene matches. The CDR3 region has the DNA TGTGCCAGCAGCACTAGCGGCCTTGGAGACAATGAGCAGTTCTTC. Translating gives CASSTSGLGDNEQFF.

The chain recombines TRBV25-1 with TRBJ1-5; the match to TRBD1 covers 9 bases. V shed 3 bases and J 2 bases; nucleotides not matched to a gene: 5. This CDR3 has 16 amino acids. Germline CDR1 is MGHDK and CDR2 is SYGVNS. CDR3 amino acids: CASSDGQGWGNQPQHF. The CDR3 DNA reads TGTGCCAGCAGTGATGGACAGGGGTGGGGCAATCAGCCCCAGCATTTT.

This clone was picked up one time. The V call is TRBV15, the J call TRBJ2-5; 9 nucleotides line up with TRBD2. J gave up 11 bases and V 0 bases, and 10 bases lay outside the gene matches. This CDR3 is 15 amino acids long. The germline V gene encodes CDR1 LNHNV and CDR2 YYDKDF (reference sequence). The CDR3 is CATSRDKGLAGSQYF. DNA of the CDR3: TGTGCCACCAGCAGAGATAAGGGCCTAGCGGGGTCTCAGTACTTC.

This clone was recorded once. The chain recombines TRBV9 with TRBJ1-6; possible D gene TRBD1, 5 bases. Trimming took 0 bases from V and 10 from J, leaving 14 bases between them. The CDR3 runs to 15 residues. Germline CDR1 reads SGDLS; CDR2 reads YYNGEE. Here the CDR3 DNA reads TGTGCCAGCAGCGTAGCTACGGAGGACACCTCACCCCTCCACTTT. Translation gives CASSVATEDTSPLHF.

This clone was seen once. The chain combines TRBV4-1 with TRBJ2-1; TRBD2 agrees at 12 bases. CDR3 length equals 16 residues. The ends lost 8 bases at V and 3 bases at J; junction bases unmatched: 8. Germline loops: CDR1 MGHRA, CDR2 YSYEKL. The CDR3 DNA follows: TGCGCCAGCGGGGCAGGACTAGCGGGGAGCTACAATGAGCAGTTCTTC. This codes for CASGAGLAGSYNEQFF.

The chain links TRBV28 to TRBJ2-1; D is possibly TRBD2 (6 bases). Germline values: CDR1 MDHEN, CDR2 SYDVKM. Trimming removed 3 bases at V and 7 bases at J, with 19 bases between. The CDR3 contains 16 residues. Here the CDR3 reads CASSFRRGVAVNEQFF. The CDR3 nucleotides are TGTGCCAGCAGTTTTCGGAGGGGAGTAGCGGTGAATGAGCAGTTCTTC.